The subject of this entry is one T cell receptor beta chain. The source of the sample is a study of shared clonotypes between healthy human individuals. Original processing methods: Filtering differed, since immunoSEQ gave only junction sequences and no quality scores. Profiled with immunoSEQ multiplex PCR; TCRdb holds only in-frame clones, not every one. V, J and clone size reflect that table, while D and trimming were determined from the DNA. The sample holds 1 million to 1.3 million clones, 78% seen once. This CDR3 region has 13 residues. Trimming at V came to 5 bases and at J to 10 bases, leaving 10 bases not matched to a gene. Germline assignment: CDR1 SGHTA and CDR2 FQGNSA.

The chain recombines TRBV7-2 with TRBJ1-2; 7 nucleotides align to TRBD1. This receptor was taken from a man in his late teens or twenties in good health. Some clones in this sample may be carry-over from other donors' samples. The specimen was memory CD4+ T cells from PBMCs. As to subset: CD45RA-negative fraction. CDR3: CASSRGRGWVYTF. The CDR3 DNA reads as TGTGCCAGCAGCCGTGGCAGGGGGTGGGTCTACACCTTC.